The rows below give T cell receptor beta chains drawn from one sample of a study of cytomegalovirus exposure and HLA in healthy donors. Clones were sequenced by immunoSEQ multiplex PCR, and TCRdb holds only the in-frame ones, with some missing. Of 150,000 to 200,000 clones in the sample, 75% were seen once. The sequenced sample consisted of PBMCs. These receptors all come from a male donor in good health and CMV-seronegative. Both conserved end residues are trimmed from each CDR3. Each record gives: V gene, D gene, J gene, CDR3 protein. A D gene is named only where the DNA matches it firmly.

>TRBV5-4|TRBD1|TRBJ2-3
ASSDRQGADTQY
>TRBV9|NA|TRBJ2-7
ASTAGGSGDEQY
>TRBV4-3|NA|TRBJ2-7
ASSQTAGTYEQY
>TRBV19|NA|TRBJ1-1
ASSHGLGNTEAF
>TRBV30|NA|TRBJ1-1
AWSGLWAMNTEAF
>TRBV4-1|NA|TRBJ2-3
ASSQELWSADTQY
>TRBV7-8|NA|TRBJ1-4
ASSFRGNEKLF
>TRBV5-1|TRBD2|TRBJ2-2
ASSLQIGLAGKNTGELF
>TRBV9|NA|TRBJ1-5
ASSAQGKETSWSNQPQH
>TRBV6-5|NA|TRBJ2-7
ASSYGSRMYEQY
>TRBV18|TRBD2|TRBJ2-2
ASSPPSGGNTGELF
>TRBV5-1|TRBD2|TRBJ2-3
ASSISGGAGDTQY
>TRBV20-1|NA|TRBJ2-4
SARDKRLEY
>TRBV5-6|TRBD1|TRBJ1-5
ASSFGTANQPQH
>TRBV5-1|TRBD2|TRBJ2-3
ASSLDGTSGSRTDTQY
>TRBV5-6|TRBD2|TRBJ2-1
ASSFTSGTRSYNEQF
>TRBV28|NA|TRBJ1-1
ASSLRTGGAF
>TRBV7-3|TRBD1|TRBJ2-2
ASSLPRGMDGELF
>TRBV7-3|NA|TRBJ2-2
ASSFKGTGELF
>TRBV7-2|NA|TRBJ1-3
ASSPPGVSGNTIY
>TRBV7-3|TRBD2|TRBJ2-1
ASSLGTSGKSEQF
>TRBV4-2|TRBD1|TRBJ2-1
ASSQSTGGSFYNEQF
>TRBV7-2|TRBD2|TRBJ2-7
ASSPPRLAGEYEQY
>TRBV11-2|NA|TRBJ2-1
ASSWQGHSSYNEQF
>TRBV5-1|NA|TRBJ2-2
ASSRSGGDTGELF